Below, 6 T cell receptor beta chains from the same sample are listed, as sequenced in a study of beta chain features in type 1 diabetes. Investigators reverse transcribed all isolated RNA, so they sequenced expressed TCRB transcripts. Assay: immunoSEQ multiplex PCR; the TCRdb copy retains only in-frame clones and omits some. The sample gives around 250,000 clones, roughly an eighth of which show up once; more than 0.02% is in the top ten. Sequenced sample: naive CD4+ T cells from blood. These receptors originate from a woman aged 35 to 49 in good health.

This clone was observed a handful of times. V is TRBV7-8 and J is TRBJ1-2; TRBD1 aligns across 7 bases. This CDR3 region has 13 residues. Unmatched junction bases numbered 6, after V lost 7 bases and J lost 4 bases. Germline CDR1 is SGHVS and CDR2 is FQNEAQ. CDR3 bases: TGTGCCAGCACACGGGACAGTGGCTATGGCTACACCTTC. It codes for CASTRDSGYGYTF. Together with reference TRBV7-8 and TRBJ1-2, the CDR3 gives the full variable domain: GAGVSQSPRYKVAKRGQDVALRCDPISGHVSLFWYQQALGQGPEFLTYFQNEAQLDKSGLPSDRFFAERPEGSVSTLKIQRTQQEDSAVYLCASTRDSGYGYTFGSGTRLTVV.

The V call is TRBV9, the J call TRBJ1-5; 9 bases align to TRBD1. CDR1 SGDLS and CDR2 YYNGEE come from the germline V gene. CDR3 length equals 18 residues. After removal of 6 bases from V and 0 bases from J, the junction contained 13 bases not matched to a gene. The CDR3, as DNA: TGTGCCAGCAACGTCCCGGGACAGGGAAGGGGTAGCAATCAGCCCCAGCATTTT. This encodes CASNVPGQGRGSNQPQHF.

Only a few counts were recorded for this clone. The chain joins TRBV5-6 to TRBJ2-2; D call uncertain. Germline V lookup: CDR1 SGHDT, CDR2 YYEEEE. Trimming took 1 base from V and 0 from J, leaving 10 bases between them. The CDR3 totals 16 residues. The CDR3 DNA follows: TGTGCCAGCAGCTTGATGCGTATCGCGAACACCGGGGAGCTGTTTTTT. Amino acid sequence: CASSLMRIANTGELFF.

This clone was seen a few times. The genes are TRBV6-6 and TRBJ1-2, with 8 bases lining up with TRBD1. Germline CDR1 reads MNHNY; CDR2 reads SVGAGI (reference sequence). The V and J ends lost 2 bases and 4 bases, in that order; junction bases with no gene match: 0. The CDR3 contains 13 residues. The DNA of the CDR3 is TGTGCCAGCAGTTACACAGGGGGCTATGGCTACACCTTC. Its protein product is CASSYTGGYGYTF.

The chain uses TRBV6-5 and TRBJ2-7; D may be TRBD1 (5 bases). Germline CDR1 and CDR2: MNHEY and SVGAGI. Trimming removed 0 bases at V and 3 bases at J, with 12 bases between. CDR3 size: 15 residues. The CDR3 coding sequence is TGTGCCAGCAGTTACTCGCAGGGTACGAGCTACGAGCAGTACTTC. Its translation is CASSYSQGTSYEQYF.

This chain uses TRBV4-1 with TRBJ1-4; D may be TRBD1 (5 bases). This CDR3 comprises 17 residues. Trimming shortened V by 2 bases and J by 5 bases, and 18 bases separated the two germline ends. Germline V lookup: CDR1 MGHRA, CDR2 YSYEKL. In DNA form, the CDR3 reads TGCGCCAGCAGCCAAAGGTCCCATGCGGGACCAAATGAAAAACTGTTTTTT. Protein product: CASSQRSHAGPNEKLFF.